This T cell receptor (beta chain) was recorded in a study of STAT5B mutations in CD4+ large granular lymphocyte leukemia. Germline V gene lookup returns CDR1 MDHEN and CDR2 SYDVKM. Trimming at V came to 2 bases and at J to 4 bases, leaving 8 bases not matched to a gene. CDR3 length: 17 residues. The assay was run at survey level. Repertoires were generated with immunoSEQ multiplex PCR, while TCRdb's copy carries only in-frame clones and drops some. Altogether around 32,000 clones are present, approximately 79% being singletons, with the ten largest covering approximately 6.2%. With respect to this clone: Its target is unknown.

General study results and limits: 8/27 top patient clones versus 2/35 control clones were TRBV06-family.

This chain joins TRBV28 and TRBJ1-3; 10 positions match TRBD1. The clonotype comes from a human donor in good health. Input material: CD4+ T cells from blood buffy coats. The CDR3 loop is CASSLGRTGGKGNTIYF. CDR3 DNA sequence: TGTGCCAGCAGTTTAGGGAGGACAGGGGGGAAGGGAAACACCATATATTTT.